This is a list of T cell receptor beta chains from one sample in a study of cytomegalovirus exposure and HLA in healthy donors. Generated by immunoSEQ multiplex PCR, the TCRdb table keeps only in-frame clones and is missing some. Counted here are roughly 150,000 clones, about four fifths occurring once; the ten biggest clones make up about 1.6%. The material sequenced was PBMCs. Source of these receptors: a girl aged 10 to 17 in good health and CMV-seropositive. CDR3s include the opening cysteine and the closing phenylalanine or tryptophan. The D gene is left open where the match is weak. Part of the rows lack a size; the others show once, few, many or a class for expanded clones.

abundance	v_gene	j_gene	d_gene	CDR3nt	CDR3aa
-	TRBV7-2	TRBJ1-2	TRBD1	TGTGCCAGCAGCTTAGGCAGGGGGTTGATTGGCTACACCTTC	CASSLGRGLIGYTF
-	TRBV9	TRBJ1-1	-	TGTGCCAGCAGCCCCACACCCTGGGGGGAGCATTCTAGCACTGAAGCTTTCTTT	CASSPTPWGEHSSTEAFF
-	TRBV5-1	TRBJ2-5	-	TGCGCCAGCAGCTGGTGGACAGGGCGGGAGCAAGAGACCCAGTACTTC	CASSWWTGREQETQYF
-	TRBV30	TRBJ1-1	-	TGTGCCTGGAGTGTACCCAGAGGGAACACTGAAGCTTTCTTT	CAWSVPRGNTEAFF
-	TRBV7-7	TRBJ2-2	-	TGTGCTAGCAGCCTTCGTGAGGGGGACCGGGAGCTGTTTTTT	CASSLREGDRELFF
-	TRBV28	TRBJ2-7	-	TGTGCCAGTCGGGGGACCTACCCTTCCTACGAGCAGTACTTC	CASRGTYPSYEQYF
-	TRBV15	TRBJ2-1	TRBD1	TGTGCCACCAGCCGTGACAGGGTTAGCGATGAGCAGTTCTTC	CATSRDRVSDEQFF
-	TRBV2	TRBJ1-3	-	TGTGCCAGTACACAGGGTGCATCTGGAAACACCATATATTTT	CASTQGASGNTIYF
once	TRBV7-8	TRBJ2-1	-	TGTGCCAGCAGCCCCCGGGGGGCATCCTACAATGAGCAGTTCTTC	CASSPRGASYNEQFF
few	TRBV7-9	TRBJ2-7	-	TGTTCCAGCAGCTTAGGGACGCTAGGGGACTCGTACGAGCAGTACTTC	CSSSLGTLGDSYEQYF
-	TRBV28	TRBJ1-2	TRBD1	TGTGCCAGCAGTTTTTGGCCGGGACAGGGGGCAGATGGCTACACCTTC	CASSFWPGQGADGYTF
-	TRBV12-5	TRBJ2-1	-	TGTGCTAGTGGTCGGGACTTAGGAAGGTACAATGAGCAGTTCTTC	CASGRDLGRYNEQFF
-	TRBV4-3	TRBJ1-4	-	TGCGCCAGCAGCCAATTTTCCCAGGCAACTAATGAAAAACTGTTTTTT	CASSQFSQATNEKLFF
-	TRBV19	TRBJ1-4	-	TGTGCCAGTAGTGGACCCCCGGCAGGGCGGTCAGCCGAAAAACTGTTTTTT	CASSGPPAGRSAEKLFF
-	TRBV29-1	TRBJ2-5	-	TGCAGCGCTCTTCGGGGAGAGACCCAGTACTTC	CSALRGETQYF
-	TRBV11-3	TRBJ2-5	-	TGTGCCAGCAGCCTCAGAACAGGTCACCAAGAGACCCAGTACTTC	CASSLRTGHQETQYF
-	TRBV7-6	TRBJ2-5	-	TGTGCCAGCAGCTTAGCGCCGCCCGCCAGCGGGGAGACCCAGTACTTC	CASSLAPPASGETQYF
-	TRBV19	TRBJ1-1	-	TGTGCCAGTCTTTACATGAACACTGAAGCTTTCTTT	CASLYMNTEAFF
-	TRBV2	TRBJ2-5	-	TGTGCCAGCGCCCCTCTGGCGGACCAAGAGACCCAGTACTTC	CASAPLADQETQYF
-	TRBV28	TRBJ2-3	-	TGTGCCACCAAGAGCGGGTCCCTTCTCACAGATACGCAGTATTTT	CATKSGSLLTDTQYF
-	TRBV5-4	TRBJ2-5	TRBD2	TGTGCCAGCAGCTTCCTAGCGGGAGCGTCAGAGACCCAGTACTTC	CASSFLAGASETQYF
-	TRBV7-9	TRBJ1-5	TRBD1	TGTGCCAGCAGCTCTACAGGGGCCCGCAATCAGCCCCAGCATTTT	CASSSTGARNQPQHF
-	TRBV9	TRBJ2-7	TRBD2	TGTGCCAGCAGCGTTCTAGCGGCCTCCTACGAGCAGTACTTC	CASSVLAASYEQYF